A single TCR beta chain is shown here with its context. The data derive from a study of CD8+CD57+ T cells in acquired aplastic anemia. Investigators profiled TCR beta VDJ and CDR3 from genomic DNA template. TCRdb used MiXCR to reprocess the reads, holding one entry per CDR3 protein. Counted here are about 180,000 distinct CDR3 sequences, around 48% occurring once; the ten biggest clones make up more than 0.85%. The V gene end was trimmed by 2 bases and the J gene end by 1 base; junction bases not matched to a gene: 7. CDR3 length: 17 residues. Per germline, CDR1 LNHNV and CDR2 YYDKDF (reference sequence). Patients who underwent sequencing had shown CD8+CD57+ cell expansion by flow cytometry.

The source is a human donor with aplastic anemia. Input material: sorted CD4+, CD8+, or CD8+CD57+ T cells (not recorded which) from PBMCs. The rearrangement uses TRBV15 and TRBJ2-5; 10 positions match TRBD2. The CDR3 DNA is TGTGCCACCAGCAGAATTGGCAAGCGGGGGGGCCAAGAGACCCAGTACTTC. As protein: CATSRIGKRGGQETQYF.